Presented here are 5 T cell receptor beta chains from one specimen sequenced in a study of cytotoxic CD8 clonotypes in ibrutinib-treated CLL. The protocol was immunoSEQ multiplex PCR, while the TCRdb copy is restricted to in-frame clones and leaves out a portion. The sample consists of about 44,000 clones, more than 60% of them appearing once. Sequenced here: PBMCs, sampled after 12 months of ibrutinib treatment. Source of these receptors: a human donor with chronic lymphocytic leukemia.

This clone was seen a few times. This sequence joins TRBV4-2 and TRBJ1-2, with D possibly matching TRBD1 (5 bases). Germline CDR1 reads LGHNA; CDR2 reads YNFKEQ. The CDR3 is made up of 15 amino acids. V was shortened by 0 bases and J by 5 bases, with 13 bases between the two germline ends. The CDR3 region is CASSQERAGLYGYTF. DNA of the CDR3: TGTGCCAGCAGCCAAGAGAGGGCAGGGCTGTATGGCTACACCTTC.

The J gene is TRBJ1-1, the V gene TRBV19; no definite D call. CDR3 length: 14 amino acids. The V and J ends lost 1 base and 7 bases respectively, with 13 bases between them. Germline V gene sequence: CDR1 LNHDA, CDR2 SQIVND (reference sequence). The CDR3 sequence is CASSIAEVNNEAFF. In nucleotides, the CDR3 is TGTGCCAGTAGTATAGCTGAGGTAAATAATGAAGCTTTCTTT.

The chain has TRBV2 and TRBJ2-7; 8 bases are shared with TRBD1. The CDR3 has 12 residues. V trimming: 6 bases; J trimming: 6 bases; junction bases outside the gene matches: 4. The germline CDR1 and CDR2 sequences are SNHLY and FYNNEI. CDR3 nucleotide sequence: TGTGCCAGCAGACAAGGGACAGGCGAGCAGTACTTC. This codes for CASRQGTGEQYF.

The rearrangement links TRBV30 to TRBJ2-1; 12 nucleotides align to TRBD2. This CDR3 spans 20 amino acids. V gave up 6 bases and J gave up 6 bases; unmatched junction bases: 24. Germline lookup yields CDR1 GTSNPN and CDR2 SVGIG (reference sequence). DNA of the CDR3: TGTGCCTGTGTCCTCCTCGGGACGGCGACTAGCGGGAGACGGGGCAATGAGCAGTTCTTC. Its protein is CACVLLGTATSGRRGNEQFF.

This clone was observed a handful of times. The chain recombines TRBV19 with TRBJ1-2; tentative D call: TRBD1 (5 bases). The V and J ends lost 5 bases and 4 bases respectively, with 17 bases between them. Germline V gene data show CDR1 as LNHDA and CDR2 as SQIVND (reference sequence). This CDR3 spans 15 amino acids. The CDR3 here is CASSLQWGGAYGYTF. CDR3 nucleotide sequence: TGTGCCAGTAGTCTCCAGTGGGGGGGTGCCTATGGCTACACCTTC.